This is a list of T cell receptor beta chains from one sample in a study of T-cell memory formation after mild COVID-19. One entry per CDR3 protein, called by TCRdb with MiXCR from the 5' RACE reads. The data show about 310,000 distinct CDR3 sequences, approximately 15% seen once. Specimen: PBMCs or a T cell subset sorted from them (not recorded which). These receptors were collected from a man between 18 and 35 years old who had mild COVID-19 (a few samples of this study predate the infection). Cell type and time point are not known. CDR3s include the opening cysteine and the closing phenylalanine or tryptophan.

V gene	J gene	CDR3 protein
TRBV5-6	TRBJ2-5	CASSGSETQYF
TRBV29-1	TRBJ2-1	CSVEDETDFEQFF
TRBV29-1	TRBJ2-7	CSVVPAGASYEQYF
TRBV12-3/TRBV12-4	TRBJ1-2	CASTSQGLGYGYTF
TRBV3-1	TRBJ2-5	CASSQSEGRETQYF
TRBV5-1	TRBJ1-5	CASSLGTGTGIQPQHF
TRBV7-2	TRBJ2-1	CASSLVGQKSYNEQFF
TRBV5-1	TRBJ2-2	CASSITLRTLNTGELFF
TRBV7-2	TRBJ1-5	CASSLGQGWGQPQHF
TRBV14	TRBJ2-5	CASGPGPPRETQYF
TRBV20-1	TRBJ1-5	CSARDIGRPNQPQHF
TRBV7-9	TRBJ1-1	CASSSFSMENTEAFF
TRBV5-1	TRBJ2-5	CASSLRGAVQETQYF
TRBV4-3	TRBJ2-5	CASSQEGPGRPGGETQYF
TRBV7-2	TRBJ1-1	CASSPRGQNTEAFF
TRBV4-1	TRBJ2-3	CASSDPGTGLDTQYF
TRBV6-5	TRBJ1-6	CASSYSNRPGNNSPLHF
TRBV5-1	TRBJ1-2	CASSLVADSGSGYTF
TRBV19	TRBJ1-3	CASTGRDRPTIVYF
TRBV7-9	TRBJ2-5	CASSLRRQTQETQYF
TRBV18	TRBJ2-6	CASSPSLSGAGANVLTF
TRBV9	TRBJ1-2	CASSVGERIGGYTF
TRBV30	TRBJ2-1	CAWSMRGAAYNEQFF
TRBV12-3/TRBV12-4	TRBJ2-1	CASTQISSGLDNEQFF
TRBV9	TRBJ2-3	CASSLGLAGITDTQYF
TRBV6-6	TRBJ1-1	CASSYPQGGVYTEAFF
TRBV13	TRBJ2-3	CASSLASRSGTDTQYF
TRBV5-1	TRBJ2-2	CASSRDANGELFF
TRBV29-1	TRBJ2-7	CSALDNSYEQYF
TRBV20-1	TRBJ2-5	CSAEEGGFQETQYF
TRBV20-1	TRBJ2-3	CSARVGSGTDTQYF
TRBV20-1	TRBJ2-1	CSATQGPLTYNEQFF
TRBV30	TRBJ2-1	CAWSGWPFNEQFF
TRBV4-1	TRBJ1-1	CASSHPGALNTEAFF
TRBV11-2	TRBJ2-3	CASSEEDLSTDTQYF
TRBV6-1	TRBJ1-6	CATARQTYNSPLHF
TRBV12-3/TRBV12-4	TRBJ2-2	CASSLVQITGELFF
TRBV30	TRBJ1-4	CAWSVYEKLFF
TRBV7-6	TRBJ2-1	CASSTSGLSYNEQFF
TRBV11-2	TRBJ2-3	CASSPYPRGAITSQYF
TRBV5-1	TRBJ1-2	CASSFNSRSGYTF
TRBV5-6	TRBJ1-2	CASSIRTFGYTF
TRBV9	TRBJ2-1	CASSVASDPPNEQFF